The T cell receptor beta chain described here comes from a study of blood T cell repertoires in COVID-19. Study information: COVID-19 samples from acute and convalescent phases originated in the United States, Italy and Spain.

Trimming removed 0 bases at V and 0 bases at J, with 10 bases between. The CDR3 sequence is 16 residues long. The germline V gene encodes CDR1 SGHRS and CDR2 YFSETQ. Authors' analysis steps: Using reference gene primer amplification, nucleated cell counts were estimated. Sequenced by immunoSEQ multiplex PCR; TCRdb stores in-frame clones only, minus some. The DNA gave D and trimming, while V, J and clone size come from that table. The sample comprises fewer than 350,000 clones, 85% of which are singletons, and approximately 7.9% rests with the top ten. The specimen was peripheral blood. V and J are TRBV5-1 and TRBJ1-3; D not resolved. This receptor was taken from a human donor in a cohort sampled during active COVID-19. CDR3 sequence: CASSLALPGSGNTIYF. CDR3 sequence (DNA): TGCGCCAGCAGCTTGGCCTTACCAGGCTCTGGAAACACCATATATTTT.